The clone carrying this T cell receptor beta chain has a handful of counts. Its specificity is not known. This sample was taken from a study of regulatory T cells in long-lasting Graves disease. Time point denoted: newly diagnosed GD, antithyroid drugs for less than 3 months. From PBMCs, RNA was extracted and then used to make the TCR library. V lost 0 bases and J lost 2, with 8 bases in between. This CDR3 has 15 residues. For TCR beta, libraries came from iRepertoire HTBI primers and Arm-PCR of CDR3 regions. TCRdb re-analysed the multiplex PCR reads in MiXCR, keeping a single row per CDR3 protein. The sample holds fewer than 550,000 distinct CDR3 sequences, approximately 16% seen once. Study-wide results and limits: It is possible that accuracy was reduced by the small size of the sample.

These data were also filed under a second study, of T cells in Graves' hyperthyroidism and ophthalmopathy.

The rearrangement links TRBV12-3 or TRBV12-4 to TRBJ2-1; D gene ambiguous. The sequence was obtained from a middle-aged woman with Graves disease. Material: peripheral blood mononuclear cells (PBMCs), obtained at new diagnosis, from a patient treated with antithyroid drugs. In DNA form, the CDR3 reads TGTGCCAGCAGTTTAGCGGTAGGGCCCTACAATGAGCAGTTCTTC. Encoded protein: CASSLAVGPYNEQFF.